This T cell receptor beta chain emerged from a study of T cell responses to AZD1222 COVID-19 vaccine. Study observations and caveats: Vaccine-related CD4 TCRs covered spike, predominating at 160-218 and 743-854. Among the donors, most were white British and more were female, and clonal diversity was possibly underestimated. Baseline seropositives among AZD1222 recipients totaled only 6 or 7.

TCRdb keeps only in-frame clones here, not all; method: immunoSEQ multiplex PCR. The data contain roughly 110,000 clones, 70% to 90% of them singletons. A remark on this clone: Its cognate antigen is unknown.

Recipients boosted at about 4 weeks or about 12 weeks are pooled. The sequence was collected from an adult who received the AZD1222 COVID-19 vaccine. The source material was peripheral blood, sampled 28 days after the second AZD1222 dose.

The CDR3 DNA reads as TGTGCCAGCAGTTACGCAGGGGCCCCCTCCGAGCAGTACTTC. Translating gives CASSYAGAPSEQYF. V usage is TRBV6-2 or TRBV6-3 and J usage is TRBJ2-7; TRBD1 might be the D (6 bases). V was trimmed by 2 bases and J by 6 bases, leaving 14 bases between them. Looked up from germline, CDR1 is MNHEY and CDR2 is SVGEGT. The CDR3 covers 14 residues.